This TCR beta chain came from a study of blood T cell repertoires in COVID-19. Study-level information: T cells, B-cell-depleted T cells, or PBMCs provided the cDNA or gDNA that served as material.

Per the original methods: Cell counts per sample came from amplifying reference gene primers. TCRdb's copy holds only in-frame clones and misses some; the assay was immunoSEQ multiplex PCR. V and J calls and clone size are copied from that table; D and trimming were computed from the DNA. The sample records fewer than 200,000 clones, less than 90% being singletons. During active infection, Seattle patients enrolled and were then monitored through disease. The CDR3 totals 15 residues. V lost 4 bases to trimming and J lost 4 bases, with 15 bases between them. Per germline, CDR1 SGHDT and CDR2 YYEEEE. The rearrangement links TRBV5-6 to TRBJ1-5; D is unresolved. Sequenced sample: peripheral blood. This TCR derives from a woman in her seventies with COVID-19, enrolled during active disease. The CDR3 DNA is TGTGCCAGCAGCAGGAGGGATGTCGGGAATCAGCCCCAGCATTTT. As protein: CASSRRDVGNQPQHF. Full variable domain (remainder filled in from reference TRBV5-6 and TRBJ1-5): DAGVTQSPTHLIKTRGQQVTLRCSPKSGHDTVSWYQQALGQGPQFIFQYYEEEERQRGNFPDRFSGHQFPNYSSELNVNALLLGDSALYLCASSRRDVGNQPQHFGDGTRLSIL.